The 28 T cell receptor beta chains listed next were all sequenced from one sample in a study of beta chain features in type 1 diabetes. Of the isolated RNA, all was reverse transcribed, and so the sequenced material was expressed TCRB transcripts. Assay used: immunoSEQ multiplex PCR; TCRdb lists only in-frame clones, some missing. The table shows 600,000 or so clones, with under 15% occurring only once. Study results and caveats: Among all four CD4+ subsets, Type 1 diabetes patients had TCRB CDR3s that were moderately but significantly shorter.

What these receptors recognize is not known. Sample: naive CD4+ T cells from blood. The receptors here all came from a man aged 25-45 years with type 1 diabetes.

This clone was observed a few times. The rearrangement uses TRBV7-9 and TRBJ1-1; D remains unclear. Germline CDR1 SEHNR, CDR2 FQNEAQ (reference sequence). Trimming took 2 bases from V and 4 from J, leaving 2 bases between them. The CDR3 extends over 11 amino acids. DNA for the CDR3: TGTGCCAGCAGCTTAATCACTGAAGCTTTCTTT. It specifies CASSLITEAFF.

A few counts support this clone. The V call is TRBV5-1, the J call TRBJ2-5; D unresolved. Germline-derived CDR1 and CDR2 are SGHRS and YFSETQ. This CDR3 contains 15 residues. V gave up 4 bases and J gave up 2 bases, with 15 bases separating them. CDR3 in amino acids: CASSPPSGIQETQYF. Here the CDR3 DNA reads TGCGCCAGCAGCCCCCCCAGTGGCATTCAAGAGACCCAGTACTTC. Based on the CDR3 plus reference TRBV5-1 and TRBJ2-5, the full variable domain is KAGVTQTPRYLIKTRGQQVTLSCSPISGHRSVSWYQQTPGQGLQFLFEYFSETQRNKGNFPGRFSGRQFSNSRSEMNVSTLELGDSALYLCASSPPSGIQETQYFGPGTRLLVL.

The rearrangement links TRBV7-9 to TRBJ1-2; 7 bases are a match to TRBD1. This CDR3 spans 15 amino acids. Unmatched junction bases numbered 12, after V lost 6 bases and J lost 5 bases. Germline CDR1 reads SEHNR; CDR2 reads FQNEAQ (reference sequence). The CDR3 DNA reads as TGTGCCAGCAGTTCTGCTGACAGGGAGGGGTATGGCTACACCTTC. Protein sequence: CASSSADREGYGYTF.

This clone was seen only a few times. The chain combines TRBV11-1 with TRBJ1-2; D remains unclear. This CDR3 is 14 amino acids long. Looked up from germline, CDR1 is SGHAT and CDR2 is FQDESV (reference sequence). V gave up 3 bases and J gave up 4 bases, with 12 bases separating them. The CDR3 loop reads CASSFAPLGYGYTF. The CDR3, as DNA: TGTGCCAGCAGCTTTGCTCCGCTAGGCTATGGCTACACCTTC.

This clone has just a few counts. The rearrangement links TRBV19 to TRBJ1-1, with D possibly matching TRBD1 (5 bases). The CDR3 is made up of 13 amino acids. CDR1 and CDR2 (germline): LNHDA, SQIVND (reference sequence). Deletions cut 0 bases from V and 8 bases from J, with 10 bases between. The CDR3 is CASSIDRDGEAFF. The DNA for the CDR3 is TGTGCCAGTAGTATAGACCGGGACGGGGAAGCTTTCTTT.

The CDR3 sequence is CASSLSGTGDNEQFF. DNA for the CDR3: TGTGCCAGCAGCTTATCCGGGACAGGGGACAATGAGCAGTTCTTC. The chain is built from TRBV9 and TRBJ2-1, with 10 positions matching TRBD1. The CDR3 has 15 residues. Per germline, CDR1 SGDLS and CDR2 YYNGEE. Trimming at V came to 4 bases and at J to 5 bases, leaving 6 bases not matched to a gene.

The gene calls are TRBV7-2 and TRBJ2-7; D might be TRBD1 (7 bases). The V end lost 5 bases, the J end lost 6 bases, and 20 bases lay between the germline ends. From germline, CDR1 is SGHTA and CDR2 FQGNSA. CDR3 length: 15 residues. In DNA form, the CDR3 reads TGTGCCAGCAGCCCCCTCGACAGGGAGGACAGCGAGCAGTACTTC. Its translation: CASSPLDREDSEQYF. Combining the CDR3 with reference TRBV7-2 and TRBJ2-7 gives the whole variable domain GAGVSQSPSNKVTEKGKDVELRCDPISGHTALYWYRQSLGQGLEFLIYFQGNSAPDKSGLPSDRFSAERTGGSVSTLTIQRTQQEDSAVYLCASSPLDREDSEQYFGPGTRLTVT.

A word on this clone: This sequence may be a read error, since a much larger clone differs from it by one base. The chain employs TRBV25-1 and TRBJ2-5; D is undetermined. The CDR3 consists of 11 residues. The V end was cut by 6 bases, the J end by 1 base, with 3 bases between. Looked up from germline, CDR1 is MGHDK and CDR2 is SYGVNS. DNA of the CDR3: TGTGCCAGCAGCCCCCAAGAGACCCAGTACTTC. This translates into CASSPQETQYF.

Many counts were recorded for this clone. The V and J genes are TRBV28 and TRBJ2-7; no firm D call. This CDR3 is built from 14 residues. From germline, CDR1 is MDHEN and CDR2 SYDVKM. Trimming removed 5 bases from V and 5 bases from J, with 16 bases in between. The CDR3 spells CASSLGPDPDEQYF. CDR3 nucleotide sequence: TGTGCCAGCAGTCTCGGGCCCGACCCCGACGAGCAGTACTTC. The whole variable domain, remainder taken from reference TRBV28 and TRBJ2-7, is DVKVTQSSRYLVKRTGEKVFLECVQDMDHENMFWYRQDPGLGLRLIYFSYDVKMKEKGDIPEGYSVSREKKERFSLILESASTNQTSMYLCASSLGPDPDEQYFGPGTRLTVT.

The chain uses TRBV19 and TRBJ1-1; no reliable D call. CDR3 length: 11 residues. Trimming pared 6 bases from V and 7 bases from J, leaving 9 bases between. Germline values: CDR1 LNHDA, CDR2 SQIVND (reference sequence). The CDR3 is CASSRTSEAFF. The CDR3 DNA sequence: TGTGCCAGTAGCAGAACCAGTGAAGCTTTCTTT.

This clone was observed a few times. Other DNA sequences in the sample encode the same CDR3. The CDR3 nucleotides read TGCGCCAGCAGCTTCACAGGGGGGGAGACCCAGTACTTC. It specifies CASSFTGGETQYF. The rearrangement links TRBV5-1 to TRBJ2-5, with 8 positions matching TRBD1. Germline V gene lookup returns CDR1 SGHRS and CDR2 YFSETQ. The V and J ends lost 2 bases and 5 bases, in that order; junction bases with no gene match: 2. CDR3 length equals 13 residues.

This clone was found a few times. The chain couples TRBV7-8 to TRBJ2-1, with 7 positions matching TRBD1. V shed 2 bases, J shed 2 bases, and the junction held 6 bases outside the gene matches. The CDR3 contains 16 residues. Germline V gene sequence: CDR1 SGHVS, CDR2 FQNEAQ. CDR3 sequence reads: CASSLHWDRAYNEQFF. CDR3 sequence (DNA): TGTGCCAGCAGCTTACATTGGGACAGAGCCTACAATGAGCAGTTCTTC.

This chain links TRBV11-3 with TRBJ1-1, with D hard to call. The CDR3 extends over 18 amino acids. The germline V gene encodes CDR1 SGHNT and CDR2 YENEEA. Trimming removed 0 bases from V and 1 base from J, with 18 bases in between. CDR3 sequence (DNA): TGTGCCAGCAGCTTAGATTCAGGACCGACGAGGGCGAACACTGAAGCTTTCTTT. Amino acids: CASSLDSGPTRANTEAFF.

The CDR3 nucleotides are TGTGCCAGCAGCTTAAGAGCAAAGGAGCCCCAGCATTTT. Translating gives CASSLRAKEPQHF. The V call is TRBV7-2, the J call TRBJ1-5, with no clear D. V was pared by 2 bases and J by 8 bases, with 10 bases between. CDR1 is SGHTA and CDR2 is FQGNSA in the germline V gene. CDR3 size: 13 residues.

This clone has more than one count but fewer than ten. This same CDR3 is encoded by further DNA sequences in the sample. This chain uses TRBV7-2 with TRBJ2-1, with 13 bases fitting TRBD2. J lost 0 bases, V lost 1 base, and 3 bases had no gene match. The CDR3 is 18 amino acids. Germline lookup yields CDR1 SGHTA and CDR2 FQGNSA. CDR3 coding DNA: TGTGCCAGCAGCTTAGGACTAGCGGGGGGAAGCTCCTACAATGAGCAGTTCTTC. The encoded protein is CASSLGLAGGSSYNEQFF.

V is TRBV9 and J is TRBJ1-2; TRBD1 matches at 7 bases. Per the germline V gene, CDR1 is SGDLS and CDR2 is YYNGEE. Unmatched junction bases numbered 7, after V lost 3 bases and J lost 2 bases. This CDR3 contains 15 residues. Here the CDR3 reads CASSGEPQGNYGYTF. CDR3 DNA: TGTGCCAGCAGCGGAGAACCACAGGGGAACTATGGCTACACCTTC.

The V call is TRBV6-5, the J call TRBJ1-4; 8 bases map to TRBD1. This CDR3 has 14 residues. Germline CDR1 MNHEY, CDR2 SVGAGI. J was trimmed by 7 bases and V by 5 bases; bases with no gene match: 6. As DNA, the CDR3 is TGTGCCAGCAGTATGACAGGGGCTAGTGAAAAACTGTTTTTT. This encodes CASSMTGASEKLFF.

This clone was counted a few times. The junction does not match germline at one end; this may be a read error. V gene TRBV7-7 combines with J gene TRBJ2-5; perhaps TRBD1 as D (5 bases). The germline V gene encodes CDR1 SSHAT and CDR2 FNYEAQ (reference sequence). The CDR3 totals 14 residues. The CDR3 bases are TGTGCTAGCAGCTTAGAAGCAGGGCGGGAGACCCAGTACTTC. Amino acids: CASSLEAGRETQYF.

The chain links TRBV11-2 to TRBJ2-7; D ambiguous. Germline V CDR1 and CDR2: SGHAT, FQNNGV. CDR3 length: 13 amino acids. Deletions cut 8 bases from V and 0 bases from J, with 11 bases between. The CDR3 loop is CASSKQSSYEQYF. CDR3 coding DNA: TGTGCCAGCTCAAAGCAGAGCTCCTACGAGCAGTACTTC. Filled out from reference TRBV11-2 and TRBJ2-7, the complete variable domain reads EAGVAQSPRYKIIEKRQSVAFWCNPISGHATLYWYQQILGQGPKLLIQFQNNGVVDDSQLPKDRFSAERLKGVDSTLKIQPAKLEDSAVYLCASSKQSSYEQYFGPGTRLTVT.

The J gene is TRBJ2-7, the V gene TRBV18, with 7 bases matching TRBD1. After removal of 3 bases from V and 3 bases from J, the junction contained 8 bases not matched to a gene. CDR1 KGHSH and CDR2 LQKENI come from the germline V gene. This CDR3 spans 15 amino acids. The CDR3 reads CASSPGQNQYYEQYF. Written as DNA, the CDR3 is TGTGCCAGCTCACCGGGACAGAACCAATACTACGAGCAGTACTTC.

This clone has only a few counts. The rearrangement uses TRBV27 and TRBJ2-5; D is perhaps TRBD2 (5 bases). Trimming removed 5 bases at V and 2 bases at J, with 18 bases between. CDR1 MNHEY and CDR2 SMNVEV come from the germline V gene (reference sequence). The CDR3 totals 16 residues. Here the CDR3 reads CASSPRSAVLQETQYF. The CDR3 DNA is TGTGCCAGCAGTCCCCGGTCAGCGGTACTACAAGAGACCCAGTACTTC.

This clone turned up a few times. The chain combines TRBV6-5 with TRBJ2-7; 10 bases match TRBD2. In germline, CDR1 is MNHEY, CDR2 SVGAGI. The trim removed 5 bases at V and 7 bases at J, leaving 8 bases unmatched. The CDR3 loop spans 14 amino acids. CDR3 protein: CASSPGLALGEQYF. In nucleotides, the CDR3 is TGTGCCAGCAGTCCGGGACTAGCGCTGGGAGAGCAGTACTTC.

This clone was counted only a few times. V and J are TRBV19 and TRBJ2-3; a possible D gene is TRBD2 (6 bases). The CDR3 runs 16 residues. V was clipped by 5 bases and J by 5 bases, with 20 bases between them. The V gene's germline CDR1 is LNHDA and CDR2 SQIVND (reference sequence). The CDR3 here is CASSPLGAGIVDTQYF. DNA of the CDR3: TGTGCCAGTAGTCCCCTAGGGGCGGGGATTGTAGATACGCAGTATTTT.

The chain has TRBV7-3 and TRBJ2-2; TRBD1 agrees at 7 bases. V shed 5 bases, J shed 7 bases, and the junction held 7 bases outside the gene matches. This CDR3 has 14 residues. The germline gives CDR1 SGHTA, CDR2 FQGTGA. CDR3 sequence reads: CASSQTTGNGELFF. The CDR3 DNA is TGTGCCAGCAGCCAAACGACAGGGAACGGGGAGCTGTTTTTT.

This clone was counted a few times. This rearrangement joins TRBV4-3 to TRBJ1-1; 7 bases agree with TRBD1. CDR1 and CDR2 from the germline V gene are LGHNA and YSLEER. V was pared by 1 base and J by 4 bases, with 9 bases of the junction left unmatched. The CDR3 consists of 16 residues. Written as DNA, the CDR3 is TGCGCCAGCAGCCAAGCCTCGACAGGGAGGCCCACTGAAGCTTTCTTT. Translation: CASSQASTGRPTEAFF.

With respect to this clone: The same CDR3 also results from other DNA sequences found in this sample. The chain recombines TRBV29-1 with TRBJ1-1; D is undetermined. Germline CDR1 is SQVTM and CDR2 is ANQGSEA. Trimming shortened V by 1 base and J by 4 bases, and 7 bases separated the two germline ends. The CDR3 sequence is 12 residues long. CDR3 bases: TGCAGCGTTGAAGGTAGCGGCACTGAAGCTTTCTTT. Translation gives CSVEGSGTEAFF.

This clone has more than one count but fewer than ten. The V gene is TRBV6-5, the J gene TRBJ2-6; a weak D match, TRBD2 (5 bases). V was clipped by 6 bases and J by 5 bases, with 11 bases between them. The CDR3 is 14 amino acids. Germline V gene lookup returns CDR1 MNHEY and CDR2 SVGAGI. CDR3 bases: TGTGCCAGCAGCCAGGAGGTCTGGGCCAACGTCCTGACTTTC. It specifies CASSQEVWANVLTF.

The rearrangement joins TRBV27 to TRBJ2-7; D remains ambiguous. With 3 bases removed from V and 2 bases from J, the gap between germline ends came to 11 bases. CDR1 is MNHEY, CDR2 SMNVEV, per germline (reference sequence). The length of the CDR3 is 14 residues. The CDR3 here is CASSFSHLTYEQYF. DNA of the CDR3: TGTGCCAGCAGTTTTTCACATCTCACCTACGAGCAGTACTTC.